This entry lists 10 T cell receptor beta chains sequenced from one sample in a study of blood T cell repertoires in COVID-19. Clones were sequenced by immunoSEQ multiplex PCR, and TCRdb holds only the in-frame ones, with some missing. The table records some 340,000 clones, 75% to 90% of them present only once. Sequences were obtained from PBMCs or T cells enriched from blood (not recorded which). The origin of the receptors is a woman between 50 and 59 years old who had recovered from COVID-19.

This clone was seen a handful of times. The gene calls are TRBV3-1 (or the pseudogene TRBV3-2) and TRBJ1-6; 9 positions agree with TRBD1. Germline assignment: CDR1 LGHDT and CDR2 YNNKEL (reference sequence). V was pared by 6 bases and J by 12 bases, with 3 bases of the junction left unmatched. The CDR3 is 12 residues long. CDR3 in DNA: TGTGCCAGCAGAACGGACAGGGGACCCCTCCACTTT. Translated: CASRTDRGPLHF.

The chain recombines TRBV6-2 or TRBV6-3 with TRBJ1-5, with D tentatively TRBD1 (5 bases). Germline loops: CDR1 MNHEY, CDR2 SVGEGT. This CDR3 has 14 amino acids. V shed 2 bases and J shed 2 bases, with 7 bases lying between them. The CDR3 protein is CASSYGGGNQPQHF. CDR3 nucleotide sequence: TGTGCCAGCAGTTACGGGGGGGGCAATCAGCCCCAGCATTTT.

This clone has a single count. J is TRBJ1-1 and V is TRBV19; no reliable D call. Germline loops: CDR1 LNHDA, CDR2 SQIVND (reference sequence). The CDR3 is 13 residues long. With 3 bases removed from V and 1 base from J, the gap between germline ends came to 6 bases. The CDR3 spells CASSISTNTEAFF. CDR3 coding DNA: TGTGCCAGTAGTATTAGCACGAACACTGAAGCTTTCTTT. Together with reference TRBV19 and TRBJ1-1, the CDR3 gives the full variable domain: DGGITQSPKYLFRKEGQNVTLSCEQNLNHDAMYWYRQDPGQGLRLIYYSQIVNDFQKGDIAEGYSVSREKKESFPLTVTSAQKNPTAFYLCASSISTNTEAFFGQGTRLTVV.

This clone was detected once. The V gene is TRBV6-1, the J gene TRBJ2-3, with D perhaps TRBD1 (5 bases). Trimming removed 1 base at V and 1 base at J, with 6 bases between. The CDR3 spans 14 residues. Germline V CDR1 and CDR2: MNHNS, SASEGT. The CDR3 DNA follows: TGTGCCAGCAGTGAAGGGGGCGGCACAGATACGCAGTATTTT. Translated, it gives CASSEGGGTDTQYF.

The chain's CDR3 is CASRTRTSGGFHEQFF. CDR3 nucleotide sequence: TGTGCCAGCAGGACGCGGACTAGCGGGGGGTTCCATGAGCAGTTCTTC. The gene calls are TRBV2 and TRBJ2-1, with 14 bases matching TRBD2. J was trimmed by 8 bases and V by 6 bases; bases with no gene match: 9. This CDR3 is built from 16 residues. Per germline, CDR1 SNHLY and CDR2 FYNNEI. The entire variable domain, with the rest obtained from reference TRBV2 and TRBJ2-1, is as follows: EPEVTQTPSHQVTQMGQEVILRCVPISNHLYFYWYRQILGQKVEFLVSFYNNEISEKSEIFDDQFSVERPDGSNFTLKIRSTKLEDSAMYFCASRTRTSGGFHEQFFGPGTRLTVL.

This clone was seen a few times. The chain employs TRBV4-1 and TRBJ2-1; 7 nucleotides align to TRBD2. CDR1 and CDR2 from the germline V gene are MGHRA and YSYEKL. After removal of 2 bases from V and 8 bases from J, the junction contained 12 bases not matched to a gene. The CDR3 runs 16 residues. The CDR3: CASSQIKGGSWDEQFF. The CDR3 DNA reads as TGCGCCAGCAGCCAAATAAAAGGCGGGAGCTGGGATGAGCAGTTCTTC.

In this sample, this clone turned up once. The chain links TRBV6-5 to TRBJ2-7, with 9 bases matching TRBD2. Trimming at V came to 6 bases and at J to 5 bases, leaving 8 bases not matched to a gene. CDR3 length: 14 amino acids. Germline values: CDR1 MNHEY, CDR2 SVGAGI. CDR3 protein: CASSRGRAPNEQYF. The CDR3 DNA sequence: TGTGCCAGCAGCCGCGGGAGGGCCCCCAACGAGCAGTACTTC.

The rearrangement uses TRBV2 and TRBJ2-7, with 7 bases lining up with TRBD1. The CDR3 length is 14 residues. After removal of 6 bases from V and 1 base from J, the junction contained 6 bases not matched to a gene. Germline V lookup: CDR1 SNHLY, CDR2 FYNNEI. DNA of the CDR3: TGTGCCAGCAGAGAGGGACAGCTTTCCTACGAGCAGTACTTC. This codes for CASREGQLSYEQYF.

This chain uses TRBV4-2 with TRBJ2-7; 7 positions agree with TRBD1. The CDR3 length is 16 residues. The germline V gene has CDR1 LGHNA and CDR2 YNFKEQ. V lost 0 bases, J lost 5 bases, and 10 bases stayed unmatched. The CDR3 loop reads CASSQEALGRGNEQYF. The CDR3 nucleotides read TGTGCCAGCAGCCAAGAGGCCCTGGGCAGGGGGAACGAGCAGTACTTC.

V and J are TRBV4-3 and TRBJ2-1; perhaps TRBD1 as D (6 bases). V was shortened by 2 bases and J by 6 bases, with 8 bases between the two germline ends. The CDR3 is made up of 13 amino acids. Germline CDR1 is LGHNA and CDR2 is YSLEER. CDR3 sequence reads: CASSQLRGNEQFF. The CDR3 DNA follows: TGCGCCAGCAGCCAACTCAGGGGCAATGAGCAGTTCTTC.